The 14 T cell receptor beta chains below were found in one sample sequenced in a study of cytomegalovirus exposure and HLA in healthy donors. With 60 Vbeta and 13 Jbeta primers, the PCR was carried out. Sequenced by immunoSEQ multiplex PCR; TCRdb stores in-frame clones only, minus some. The repertoire consists of under 150,000 clones, with over 70% occurring once and the leading ten covering 4% to 4.5%. Sequencing was performed on PBMCs. The receptor set was obtained from a woman in her thirties or forties in good health and CMV-seronegative.

The rearrangement joins TRBV19 to TRBJ2-1; TRBD2 matches 11 bases. The CDR3 is made up of 16 amino acids. Germline V gives CDR1 LNHDA, CDR2 SQIVND (reference sequence). V lost 0 bases and J lost 6; bases outside the gene matches: 4. In DNA form, the CDR3 reads TGTGCCAGTAGTATAGATATTAGCGGGAGGGCCAATGAGCAGTTCTTC. Translation gives CASSIDISGRANEQFF.

V and J are TRBV28 and TRBJ2-7; 8 nucleotides match TRBD2. Trimming cost V 3 bases and J 6 bases; bases outside gene matches: 4. Germline assignment: CDR1 MDHEN and CDR2 SYDVKM. The CDR3 has 13 residues. The CDR3 sequence: CASSFELAVEQYF. The CDR3 nucleotides read TGTGCCAGCAGTTTTGAACTAGCGGTCGAGCAGTACTTC.

The rearrangement joins TRBV6-1 to TRBJ1-1, with 9 bases matching TRBD1. This CDR3 contains 15 residues. Per germline, CDR1 MNHNS and CDR2 SASEGT. Trimming removed 6 bases from V and 5 bases from J; junction bases left unmatched: 10. Here the CDR3 DNA reads TGTGCCAGCAGCTCCCGGGACAGGGAAAGGACTGAAGCTTTCTTT. This gives the protein CASSSRDRERTEAFF.

V and J are TRBV29-1 and TRBJ2-3; D is possibly TRBD2 (6 bases). The germline V gene has CDR1 SQVTM and CDR2 ANQGSEA. The V gene lost 7 bases and the J gene lost 0 bases, with 14 bases spanning the gap. There are 14 residues in the CDR3. The CDR3 bases are TGCAGCGCTGCTTCCGGGACTAGCACAGATACGCAGTATTTT. Translation gives CSAASGTSTDTQYF.

This clone was detected only a few times. V usage is TRBV4-3 and J usage is TRBJ2-2; D is perhaps TRBD2 (5 bases). Germline V CDR1 and CDR2: LGHNA, YSLEER. V lost 0 bases and J lost 6, with 11 bases in between. The CDR3 consists of 15 residues. In nucleotides, the CDR3 is TGCGCCAGCAGCCAAGATGAGGGATCCCCCGGGGAGCTGTTTTTT. Translating it yields CASSQDEGSPGELFF.

The V and J genes are TRBV28 and TRBJ2-2; tentative D call: TRBD1 (6 bases). CDR1 is MDHEN and CDR2 is SYDVKM in the germline V gene. The CDR3 is 13 amino acids. V was pared by 8 bases and J by 7 bases, with 14 bases between. The CDR3 DNA reads as TGTGCCAGCCAGCCAGGGGATCGCGGGGAGCTGTTTTTT. Protein product: CASQPGDRGELFF.

The chain recombines TRBV7-2 with TRBJ1-5; 7 bases line up with TRBD1. In germline, CDR1 is SGHTA, CDR2 FQGNSA. The trim removed 5 bases at V and 6 bases at J, leaving 7 bases unmatched. This CDR3 is 14 amino acids long. CDR3 DNA sequence: TGTGCCAGCAGCGAAACAGGGGTAGGTCAGCCCCAGCATTTT. Its translation: CASSETGVGQPQHF. The whole variable domain, filled in from reference TRBV7-2 and TRBJ1-5, reads GAGVSQSPSNKVTEKGKDVELRCDPISGHTALYWYRQSLGQGLEFLIYFQGNSAPDKSGLPSDRFSAERTGGSVSTLTIQRTQQEDSAVYLCASSETGVGQPQHFGDGTRLSIL.

The rearrangement uses TRBV5-1 and TRBJ2-2; the D gene is possibly TRBD1 (6 bases). Trimming shortened V by 0 bases and J by 7 bases, and 13 bases separated the two germline ends. This CDR3 contains 15 residues. From germline, CDR1 is SGHRS and CDR2 YFSETQ. CDR3 region: CASSLEQGFDGELFF. CDR3 bases: TGCGCCAGCAGCTTGGAACAGGGATTTGACGGGGAGCTGTTTTTT. Full variable domain (missing parts from reference TRBV5-1 and TRBJ2-2): KAGVTQTPRYLIKTRGQQVTLSCSPISGHRSVSWYQQTPGQGLQFLFEYFSETQRNKGNFPGRFSGRQFSNSRSEMNVSTLELGDSALYLCASSLEQGFDGELFFGEGSRLTVL.

The chain employs TRBV5-1 and TRBJ2-7, with a tentative D call TRBD2 (5 bases). Trimming took 2 bases from V and 3 from J, leaving 9 bases between them. This CDR3 region has 13 residues. Germline assignment: CDR1 SGHRS and CDR2 YFSETQ. Here the CDR3 DNA reads TGCGCCAGCAGCTTAGCCGGGGTCTACGAGCAGTACTTC. This gives the protein CASSLAGVYEQYF.

The chain recombines TRBV7-2 with TRBJ1-6; no clear D gene. The V gene lost 6 bases and the J gene lost 2 bases, with 14 bases spanning the gap. Germline V gene sequence: CDR1 SGHTA, CDR2 FQGNSA. This CDR3 contains 16 residues. CDR3 region: CASSGGPEPYNSPLHF. DNA of the CDR3: TGTGCCAGCAGTGGTGGGCCCGAGCCCTATAATTCACCCCTCCACTTT.

This chain joins TRBV5-1 and TRBJ1-1; D unresolved. In germline, CDR1 is SGHRS, CDR2 YFSETQ. This CDR3 region has 13 residues. V gave up 2 bases and J gave up 7 bases, with 12 bases separating them. The CDR3: CASSLDNSGEAFF. DNA of the CDR3: TGCGCCAGCAGCTTAGATAACAGCGGTGAAGCTTTCTTT.

The J gene is TRBJ2-7, the V gene TRBV7-8; TRBD2 aligns across 10 bases. CDR3 length: 16 amino acids. From germline, CDR1 is SGHVS and CDR2 FQNEAQ. The trim removed 5 bases at V and 4 bases at J, leaving 11 bases unmatched. CDR3 residues: CASSPSRTSGHYEQYF. As DNA, the CDR3 is TGTGCCAGCAGCCCAAGCCGGACTAGCGGCCATTACGAGCAGTACTTC.

The DNA for the CDR3 is TGTGCCAGCAGCTTCAAGCAGGGCGGGAGGACTGAAAAACTGTTTTTT. This gives the protein CASSFKQGGRTEKLFF. The chain couples TRBV7-3 to TRBJ1-4; tentative D call: TRBD1 (5 bases). CDR1 and CDR2 (germline): SGHTA, FQGTGA. Trimming left V 3 bases short and J 7 bases short, with 18 bases between. The CDR3 is 16 amino acids.

The sample holds one count of this clone. This chain links TRBV9 with TRBJ2-1; 10 nucleotides line up with TRBD1. Germline lookup yields CDR1 SGDLS and CDR2 YYNGEE. The CDR3 has 15 amino acids. The junction had 5 bases not matched to a gene; V was cut back by 1 base and J by 7 bases. The CDR3 loop reads CASSVWGQGMNEQFF. For the CDR3, the DNA is TGTGCCAGCAGCGTATGGGGACAGGGGATGAATGAGCAGTTCTTC.